The T cell receptor (beta chain) under discussion was sequenced for a study of beta chain features in type 1 diabetes. General study points: Moderate yet significant TCRB CDR3 shortening was seen in Type 1 diabetes patients in all four CD4+ subsets.

Trimming removed 2 bases at V and 7 bases at J, with 9 bases between. Germline V CDR1 and CDR2: MDHEN, SYDVKM. The CDR3 consists of 12 residues. The sequenced template was cDNA made from the entire isolated RNA. Generated by immunoSEQ multiplex PCR, the TCRdb table keeps only in-frame clones and is missing some. Of about 700,000 clones in the sample, about an eighth were seen once. This clone turned up a few times. Antigen: not known. V usage is TRBV28 and J usage is TRBJ2-7; the D gene could be TRBD1 or TRBD2 (5 bases each). This clonotype was obtained from a man in his late teens or twenties with type 1 diabetes. The sequenced sample consisted of naive CD4+ T cells from blood. The CDR3 protein is CASSLRGDEQYF. In DNA, the CDR3 is TGTGCCAGCAGTTTACGGGGCGATGAGCAGTACTTC.